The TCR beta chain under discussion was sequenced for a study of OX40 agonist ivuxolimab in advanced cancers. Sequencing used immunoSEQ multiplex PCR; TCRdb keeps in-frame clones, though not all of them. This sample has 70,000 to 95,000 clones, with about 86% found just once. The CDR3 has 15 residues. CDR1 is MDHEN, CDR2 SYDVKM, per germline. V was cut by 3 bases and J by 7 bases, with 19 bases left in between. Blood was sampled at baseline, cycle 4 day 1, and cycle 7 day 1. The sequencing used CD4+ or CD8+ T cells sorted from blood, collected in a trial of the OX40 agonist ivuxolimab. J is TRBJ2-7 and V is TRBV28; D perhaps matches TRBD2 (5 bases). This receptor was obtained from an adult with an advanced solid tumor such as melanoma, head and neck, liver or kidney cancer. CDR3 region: CASSFSQLGVGEQYF. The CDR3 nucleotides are TGTGCCAGCAGTTTTAGTCAGTTGGGAGTGGGGGAGCAGTACTTC. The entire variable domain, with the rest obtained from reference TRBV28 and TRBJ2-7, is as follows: DVKVTQSSRYLVKRTGEKVFLECVQDMDHENMFWYRQDPGLGLRLIYFSYDVKMKEKGDIPEGYSVSREKKERFSLILESASTNQTSMYLCASSFSQLGVGEQYFGPGTRLTVT.